This paragraph covers one T cell receptor (beta chain) sequence. The sample originates from a study of blood T cell repertoires in COVID-19. Study-level information: Samples came from the United States, Italy and Spain, spanning acute and convalescent COVID-19.

TCRdb keeps only in-frame clones here, not all; method: immunoSEQ multiplex PCR. The data hold approximately 350,000 clones, with 89% observed a single time. The germline gives CDR1 SGHRS, CDR2 YFSETQ. CDR3 size: 20 residues. With V trimmed by 6 bases and J by 0 bases, 17 bases remained unmatched. Sequenced material: peripheral blood. The receptor's source is a woman in her 30s with COVID-19, enrolled during active disease. The chain is built from TRBV5-1 and TRBJ2-1, with 11 nucleotides matching TRBD2. The DNA of the CDR3 is TGCGCCAGCACCGATTCCGGGACTAGCGGCCCATCGAGCTCCTACAATGAGCAGTTCTTC. Translating it yields CASTDSGTSGPSSSYNEQFF.